The entry below describes one T cell receptor (beta chain). Original handling: Researchers report that nucleated cell counts were estimated from reference gene primer amplification. Libraries were prepared by immunoSEQ multiplex PCR; TCRdb keeps only in-frame clonotypes and omits some of them. V and J calls and clone size are those listed in that table; D and trimming were worked out from the DNA. The sample has about 85,000 clones; 90% are singletons. V was pared by 5 bases and J by 4 bases, with 7 bases of the junction left unmatched. Germline loops: CDR1 MNHEY, CDR2 SVGEGT. There are 14 residues in the CDR3. This entry belongs to a study of blood T cell repertoires in COVID-19. Study information: Samples taken during acute and convalescent COVID-19 were collected in the United States, Italy and Spain. PBMCs, B-cell-depleted T cells, or T cells were the source of the cDNA or gDNA that made up the material.

The chain combines TRBV6-2 or TRBV6-3 with TRBJ1-2; 7 bases map to TRBD1. Sequences were obtained from peripheral blood. The sequence came from a woman aged 80 or over with active or convalescent COVID-19. In nucleotides, the CDR3 is TGTGCCAGCAGTGGATGGGACAGCTCCTATGGCTACACCTTC. Amino acids: CASSGWDSSYGYTF.